This TCR beta chain was recovered during a study of human T cells and chemical hapten exposure. Noted time point: patch test 2, 6 weeks after DPC sensitization. Treatment specified: therapeutic diphenylcyclopropenone sensitization with weekly scalp DPC. It was the library that attached unique molecular identifiers to individual cDNA molecules. Authors' methods: Between 23,224 and 690,600 TCRs appeared in each sample, and the median stood at 95,638. MiXCR, run by TCRdb on the RACE reads, gives a single entry per CDR3 protein. TCRdb assigned the V and J calls; the authors' analysis was not used. The data show 110,000 to 150,000 distinct CDR3 sequences, about 11% seen once. The germline gives CDR1 SGHAT, CDR2 FQDESV (reference sequence). Trimming removed 5 bases at V and 1 base at J, with 18 bases between. CDR3 length equals 17 residues. This clonotype has a handful of counts.

The V and J genes are TRBV11-1 and TRBJ2-4; tentative D call: TRBD2 (6 bases). This clonotype was obtained from a woman in her forties or fifties with alopecia areata. Some clones in this sample may be carry-over from other donors' samples. Sequencing used whole blood, obtained in connection with sensitization to the hapten diphenylcyclopropenone (DPC). CDR3 in amino acids: CASSPGSGSGAKNIQYF. CDR3 nucleotide sequence: TGTGCCAGCAGCCCCGGTTCCGGGAGCGGGGCCAAAAACATTCAGTACTTC.